A single TCR beta chain is shown here with its context. Its antigen is not identified. These data belong to a study of beta chain features in type 1 diabetes. Whole-study results and caveats: Shortening of TCRB CDR3s, moderate but significant, appeared in all four CD4+ subsets of Type 1 diabetes patients. Researchers cautioned that cDNA sequencing could over-represent cells with high TCR expression. Shorter templates might be favored by PCR, and equally so in patients and in controls.

Since all of the isolated RNA was reverse transcribed, expressed TCRB transcripts were what got sequenced. Millions of reads, on average, came from each naive, central memory and regulatory T cell sample. Repertoires were generated with immunoSEQ multiplex PCR, while TCRdb's copy carries only in-frame clones and drops some. Seen here are over 150,000 clones, about a tenth observed once, and the top ten hold more than 0.45%. CD45RO/CCR7/CD25/CD127/CD95/CD27 separated CD4+ naive, central memory, regulatory and stem cell-like memory cells by sorting. The sequence came from a man aged 25-40 years with type 1 diabetes. The sample taken for sequencing was central memory CD4+ T cells from blood.

The CDR3 DNA sequence: TGTGCCAGCAGCGACGGGACAGGGCCCTACGAGCAGTACTTC. Encoded protein: CASSDGTGPYEQYF. The chain recombines TRBV9 with TRBJ2-7, with 9 bases identical to TRBD1. Germline CDR1 and CDR2: SGDLS and YYNGEE. The CDR3 sequence is 14 residues long. Losses at the gene ends were 3 bases for V and 2 bases for J; bases not matched to a gene: 3.